A single sample is the source of the 10 T cell receptor beta chains below, sequenced in a study of PD-L1 blockade in urothelial cancer listed by TCRdb under 2017. Receptor libraries were prepared by the immunoSEQ multiplex PCR assay. TCRdb limited this immuneACCESS table to in-frame rearrangements with V and J called. A share of clones is missing; checked studies link under half to unresolved V genes, and the rest is unexplained. The sample records approximately 58,000 clones, roughly 82% of which are singletons. 4.5% of the sample belongs to the ten largest clones. The specimen comprised PBMCs, sampled around atezolizumab (anti-PD-L1) treatment. All receptors derive from a man between 65 and 80 years old with urothelial cancer.

The chain joins TRBV1 to TRBJ2-2; the table names TRBD1, a call not compared with the DNA. TRBV1 counts as a pseudogene. The CDR3 sequence is 15 residues long. The CDR3 DNA is TGCACCAGCAGCCGTGGACACCTTAGCACCGGGGAGCTGTTTTTT. Amino acids: CTSSRGHLSTGELFF.

J is TRBJ2-3 and V is TRBV28; weak D call: TRBD1 (6 bases). V was shortened by 3 bases and J by 7 bases, with 11 bases between the two germline ends. CDR1 is MDHEN, CDR2 SYDVKM, per germline. The CDR3 has 13 residues. CDR3 bases: TGTGCCAGCAGTTTGGGGGCTACCAATACGCAGTATTTT. Amino acids: CASSLGATNTQYF.

The V gene is TRBV10-2, the J gene TRBJ2-1; TRBD1 is a possible D gene (5 bases). In germline, CDR1 is WSHSY, CDR2 SAAADI. The CDR3 has 11 residues. The germline V and J ends were trimmed by 3 bases and 8 bases, with 5 bases remaining between them. The CDR3 DNA sequence: TGCGCCAGCAGTGAAGGGGATGAGCAGTTCTTC. Translating it yields CASSEGDEQFF.

V gene TRBV7-6 combines with J gene TRBJ2-7, with 8 bases matching TRBD1. Germline V lookup: CDR1 SGHVS, CDR2 FNYEAQ. The V gene end was trimmed by 5 bases and the J gene end by 2 bases; junction bases not matched to a gene: 8. The CDR3 contains 15 residues. The CDR3 sequence: CASSTGQGSPYEQYF. CDR3 DNA sequence: TGTGCCAGCAGCACAGGACAGGGCTCGCCCTACGAGCAGTACTTC.

Only one count was recorded for this clone. V is TRBV7-2 and J is TRBJ2-7, with 9 bases lining up with TRBD2. The CDR3 runs 15 residues. J lost 4 bases, V lost 5 bases, and 9 bases had no gene match. CDR1 and CDR2 (germline): SGHTA, FQGNSA. CDR3 nucleotides: TGTGCCAGCAGCCGCAGCGGGAGGACTGGATACGAGCAGTACTTC. This sequence encodes CASSRSGRTGYEQYF.

This clone showed up just a few times. The J gene is TRBJ2-2, the V gene TRBV10-3; 10 bases line up with TRBD1. The germline gives CDR1 ENHRY, CDR2 SYGVKD. The CDR3 covers 16 residues. V lost 5 bases to trimming and J lost 4 bases; unmatched junction nucleotides: 7. For the CDR3, the DNA is TGTGCCATCAGTCAACGGGACAGGGGATCCACCGGGGAGCTGTTTTTT. As protein: CAISQRDRGSTGELFF.

J is TRBJ2-3 and V is TRBV18, with D maybe TRBD2 (6 bases). Deletions cut 4 bases from V and 15 bases from J, with 17 bases between. Germline values: CDR1 KGHSH, CDR2 LQKENI. The CDR3 is 12 residues long. The CDR3 spells CASSRAGMESYF. The CDR3 nucleotides are TGTGCCAGCTCACGGGCGGGGATGGAGTCATATTTT. The variable domain in full, with the rest retrieved from reference TRBV18 and TRBJ2-3, is NAGVMQNPRHLVRRRGQEARLRCSPMKGHSHVYWYRQLPEEGLKFMVYLQKENIIDESGMPKERFSAEFPKEGPSILRIQQVVRGDSAAYFCASSRAGMESYFGPGTRLTVL.

The chain recombines TRBV7-6 with TRBJ2-1; 8 bases map to TRBD2. This CDR3 is 17 amino acids long. Germline assignment: CDR1 SGHVS and CDR2 FNYEAQ. The V and J ends lost 5 bases and 6 bases, in that order; junction bases with no gene match: 15. CDR3 sequence: CASSPLAGRAGGNEQFF. CDR3 nucleotide sequence: TGTGCCAGCAGCCCCTTAGCCGGGAGGGCCGGGGGCAATGAGCAGTTCTTC.

The chain links TRBV6-1 to TRBJ2-7, with a weak D call TRBD2 (6 bases). Germline V gene lookup returns CDR1 MNHNS and CDR2 SASEGT. This CDR3 has 14 amino acids. V shed 10 bases and J shed 1 base, with 17 bases lying between them. The CDR3 coding sequence is TGTGCCATCAACCTGGGGGGTAGGTCCTACGAGCAGTACTTC. Translation: CAINLGGRSYEQYF.

V gene TRBV4-1 combines with J gene TRBJ2-7; D remains unclear. CDR3 length: 14 amino acids. Germline lookup yields CDR1 MGHRA and CDR2 YSYEKL. V was clipped by 1 base and J by 1 base, with 8 bases between them. Written as DNA, the CDR3 is TGCGCCAGCAGCCAAGCCGAACTATCCTACGAGCAGTACTTC. Translating gives CASSQAELSYEQYF.